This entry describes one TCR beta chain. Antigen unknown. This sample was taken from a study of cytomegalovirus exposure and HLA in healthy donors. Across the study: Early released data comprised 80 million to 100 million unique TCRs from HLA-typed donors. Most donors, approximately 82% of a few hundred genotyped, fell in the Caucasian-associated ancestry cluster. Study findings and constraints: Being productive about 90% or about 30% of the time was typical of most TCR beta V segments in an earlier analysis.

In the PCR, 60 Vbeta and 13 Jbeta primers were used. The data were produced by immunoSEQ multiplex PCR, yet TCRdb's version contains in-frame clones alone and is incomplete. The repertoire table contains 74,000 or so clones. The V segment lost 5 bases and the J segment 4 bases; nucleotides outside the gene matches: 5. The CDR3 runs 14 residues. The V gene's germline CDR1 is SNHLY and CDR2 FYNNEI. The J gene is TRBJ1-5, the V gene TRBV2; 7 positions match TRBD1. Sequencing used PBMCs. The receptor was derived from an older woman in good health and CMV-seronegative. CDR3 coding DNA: TGTGCCAGCAGTCAGGGGGTAGGGAATCAGCCCCAGCATTTT. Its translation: CASSQGVGNQPQHF. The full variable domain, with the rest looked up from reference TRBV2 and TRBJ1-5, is EPEVTQTPSHQVTQMGQEVILRCVPISNHLYFYWYRQILGQKVEFLVSFYNNEISEKSEIFDDQFSVERPDGSNFTLKIRSTKLEDSAMYFCASSQGVGNQPQHFGDGTRLSIL.